This T cell receptor beta chain was retrieved from a study of CD8 T cells in ankylosing spondylitis. General study results and limits: What appeared characteristic of ankylosing spondylitis blood was a TCR beta motif of several highly homologous variants. Past research had described some motif variants in reactive arthritis synovial fluid and blood. Matched synovial fluid from ankylosing spondylitis patients was reported to be enriched for disease-linked clones.

This clonotype was found a few times. Its antigen is unidentified. TCR beta libraries were made by quantitative 5'-RACE with molecular barcodes. TCRdb reprocessed the 5' RACE reads with MiXCR, giving one entry per CDR3 protein. The sample yields 250,000 or so distinct CDR3 sequences, more than 15% seen once. The CDR3 has 12 amino acids. Between the trimmed V and J ends, which lost 5 bases and 6 bases, there was a span of 13 bases. Germline CDR1 SQVTM, CDR2 ANQGSEA. What was sequenced was blood, either unsorted or a sorted T cell fraction (not recorded which). V and J are TRBV29-1 and TRBJ1-2; D not certain. The sequence was obtained from a male donor with ankylosing spondylitis or in good health (not recorded which). The CDR3 spells CSVPQTKDGYTF. The DNA of the CDR3 is TGCAGCGTTCCACAGACAAAGGATGGCTACACCTTC.